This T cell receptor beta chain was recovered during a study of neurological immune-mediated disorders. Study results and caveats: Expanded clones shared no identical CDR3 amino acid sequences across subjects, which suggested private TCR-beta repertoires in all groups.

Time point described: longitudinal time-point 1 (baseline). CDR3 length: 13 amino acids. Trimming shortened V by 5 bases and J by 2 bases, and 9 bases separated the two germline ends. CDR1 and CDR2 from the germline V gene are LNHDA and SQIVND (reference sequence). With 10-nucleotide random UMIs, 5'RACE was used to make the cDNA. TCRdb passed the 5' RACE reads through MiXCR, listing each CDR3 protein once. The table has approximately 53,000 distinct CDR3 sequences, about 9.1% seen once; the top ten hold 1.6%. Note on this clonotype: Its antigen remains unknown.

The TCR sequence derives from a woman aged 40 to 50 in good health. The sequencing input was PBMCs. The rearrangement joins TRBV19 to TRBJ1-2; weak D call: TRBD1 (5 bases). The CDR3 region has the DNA TGTGCCAGTAGTCCCGGGACCAACTATGGCTACACCTTC. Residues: CASSPGTNYGYTF.